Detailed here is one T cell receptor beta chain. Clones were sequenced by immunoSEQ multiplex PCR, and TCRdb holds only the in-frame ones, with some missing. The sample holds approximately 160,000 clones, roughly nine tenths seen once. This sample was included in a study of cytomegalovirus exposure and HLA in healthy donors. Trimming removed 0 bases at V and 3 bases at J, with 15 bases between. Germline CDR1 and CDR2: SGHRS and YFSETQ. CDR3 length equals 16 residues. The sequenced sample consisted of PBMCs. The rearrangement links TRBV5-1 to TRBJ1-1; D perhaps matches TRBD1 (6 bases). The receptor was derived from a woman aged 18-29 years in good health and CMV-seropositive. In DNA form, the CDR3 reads TGCGCCAGCAGCTTGGAGGGACACCTCGGGGACACTGAAGCTTTCTTT. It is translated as CASSLEGHLGDTEAFF.